These 22 T cell receptor beta chains share one sample of origin, sequenced in a study of blood T cell repertoires in COVID-19. Sequenced by immunoSEQ multiplex PCR; TCRdb stores in-frame clones only, minus some. The data hold some 180,000 clones, with 85% observed a single time. Input material: PBMCs or T cells enriched from blood (not recorded which). The receptors come from a middle-aged man who had recovered from COVID-19.

This chain links TRBV5-1 with TRBJ1-1; D ambiguous. CDR3 length: 13 amino acids. The germline V gene encodes CDR1 SGHRS and CDR2 YFSETQ. The V end lost 3 bases, the J end lost 4 bases, and 10 bases lay between the germline ends. DNA of the CDR3: TGCGCCAGCAGCTCCCCAGCGCGCACTGAAGCTTTCTTT. Its translation: CASSSPARTEAFF. The entire variable domain, with the rest obtained from reference TRBV5-1 and TRBJ1-1, is as follows: KAGVTQTPRYLIKTRGQQVTLSCSPISGHRSVSWYQQTPGQGLQFLFEYFSETQRNKGNFPGRFSGRQFSNSRSEMNVSTLELGDSALYLCASSSPARTEAFFGQGTRLTVV.

The chain couples TRBV5-3 to TRBJ2-7, with TRBD1 as a possible D gene (6 bases). TRBV5-3 is labeled an ORF, and its function is uncertain. The germline V and J ends were trimmed by 5 bases and 2 bases, with 11 bases remaining between them. CDR3 length: 13 amino acids. The CDR3 sequence: CARRVQGPYEQYF. In nucleotides, the CDR3 is TGTGCCAGAAGGGTGCAGGGGCCCTACGAGCAGTACTTC.

A remark on this clone: At the DNA level, this CDR3 is encoded by other sequences in the same sample as well. The chain carries TRBV18 and TRBJ1-6; the match to TRBD1 covers 7 bases. From germline, CDR1 is KGHSH and CDR2 LQKENI. The CDR3 totals 14 residues. V lost 3 bases and J lost 5; bases outside the gene matches: 1. DNA of the CDR3: TGTGCCAGCTCACCCACAGGGGATAATTCACCCCTCCACTTT. This encodes CASSPTGDNSPLHF.

This clone has a handful of counts. The genes are TRBV19 and TRBJ1-2; TRBD1 aligns across 9 bases. This CDR3 has 14 amino acids. Germline V gene data show CDR1 as LNHDA and CDR2 as SQIVND (reference sequence). V was clipped by 3 bases and J by 5 bases; unmatched bases: 4. The CDR3 DNA reads as TGTGCCAGTAGTATCCCCGGGACAGGGTATGGCTACACCTTC. Translation gives CASSIPGTGYGYTF.

This chain connects TRBV5-6 to TRBJ1-2, with D maybe TRBD1 (5 bases). V was shortened by 4 bases and J by 3 bases, with 16 bases between the two germline ends. Germline V gene lookup returns CDR1 SGHDT and CDR2 YYEEEE. The CDR3 contains 15 residues. The CDR3: CASSVSGMSYYGYTF. CDR3 bases: TGTGCCAGCAGCGTTTCAGGGATGTCGTACTATGGCTACACCTTC.

CDR3 coding DNA: TGTGCCACCAGTGATCTGGGACAGGGACCGAACACCGGGGAGCTGTTTTTT. It specifies CATSDLGQGPNTGELFF. The genes are TRBV24-1 and TRBJ2-2; TRBD1 aligns across 9 bases. CDR3 length: 17 residues. V gave up 3 bases and J gave up 0 bases; unmatched junction bases: 4. The V gene's germline CDR1 is KGHDR and CDR2 SFDVKD.

The rearrangement links TRBV9 to TRBJ1-4, with D possibly matching TRBD1 (5 bases). Germline V CDR1 and CDR2: SGDLS, YYNGEE. Trimming took off 0 bases at V and 6 bases at J, with 12 bases between the two ends. The CDR3 has 15 amino acids. CDR3 protein: CASSVAQGLDEKLFF. CDR3 sequence (DNA): TGTGCCAGCAGCGTAGCGCAGGGTTTAGATGAAAAACTGTTTTTT.

The rearrangement uses TRBV3-1 (or the pseudogene TRBV3-2) and TRBJ2-1, with 8 nucleotides matching TRBD2. The CDR3 covers 15 residues. The germline V gene has CDR1 LGHDT and CDR2 YNNKEL (reference sequence). J gave up 7 bases and V 1 base, and 6 bases lay outside the gene matches. CDR3 residues: CASSQVASGPNEQFF. Written as DNA, the CDR3 is TGTGCCAGCAGCCAAGTGGCTAGCGGGCCAAATGAGCAGTTCTTC.

The rearrangement links TRBV19 to TRBJ1-2; 7 bases agree with TRBD1. With V trimmed by 5 bases and J by 4 bases, 7 bases remained unmatched. Germline V lookup: CDR1 LNHDA, CDR2 SQIVND (reference sequence). The length of the CDR3 is 14 residues. DNA of the CDR3: TGTGCCAGTAGTGGGGGACAGAGATTCTATGGCTACACCTTC. It specifies CASSGGQRFYGYTF.

V gene TRBV6-5 combines with J gene TRBJ2-6, with D hard to call. CDR1 is MNHEY, CDR2 SVGAGI, per germline. V lost 8 bases to trimming and J lost 0 bases, with 5 bases between them. The CDR3 extends over 13 amino acids. For the CDR3, the DNA is TGTGCCAGCGATAGCTCTGGGGCCAACGTCCTGACTTTC. Encoded protein: CASDSSGANVLTF.

This chain connects TRBV19 to TRBJ1-5; 7 bases match TRBD1. Losses at the gene ends were 2 bases for V and 0 bases for J; bases not matched to a gene: 16. The CDR3 covers 20 residues. Germline V lookup: CDR1 LNHDA, CDR2 SQIVND (reference sequence). The CDR3 nucleotides read TGTGCCAGTAGTATACCCCAGATCCGGGACAGCATCTATAGCAATCAGCCCCAGCATTTT. This translates into CASSIPQIRDSIYSNQPQHF.

V is TRBV6-4 and J is TRBJ2-1; 7 bases align to TRBD2. CDR1 and CDR2 (germline): MRHNA, SNTAGT. The CDR3 runs 14 residues. After removal of 5 bases from V and 4 bases from J, the junction contained 5 bases not matched to a gene. In DNA, the CDR3 is TGTGCCAGCAGTAGCGCCGGGGGGTACAATGAGCAGTTCTTC. As protein: CASSSAGGYNEQFF.

The CDR3 loop reads CASSLDRGPREQYF. The DNA of the CDR3 is TGTGCCAGCAGCCTTGACAGGGGCCCTCGGGAGCAGTACTTC. The chain is built from TRBV27 and TRBJ2-7, with TRBD1 matching 8 bases. There are 14 residues in the CDR3. Losses at the gene ends were 6 bases for V and 7 bases for J; bases not matched to a gene: 11. Germline V gives CDR1 MNHEY, CDR2 SMNVEV (reference sequence).

The V gene is TRBV19, the J gene TRBJ1-1; 10 bases fit TRBD1. The CDR3 covers 16 residues. In germline, CDR1 is LNHDA, CDR2 SQIVND (reference sequence). With V trimmed by 4 bases and J by 5 bases, 10 bases remained unmatched. The CDR3 reads CASSTNTGQGRTEAFF. The CDR3 bases are TGTGCCAGTAGTACGAACACGGGACAGGGGAGGACTGAAGCTTTCTTT.

The chain carries TRBV7-2 and TRBJ2-7, with 9 nucleotides matching TRBD1. J lost 4 bases, V lost 4 bases, and 14 bases had no gene match. CDR1 SGHTA and CDR2 FQGNSA come from the germline V gene. The CDR3 loop spans 17 amino acids. CDR3: CASSSGQGRAGSYEQYF. The CDR3 coding sequence is TGTGCCAGCAGCTCGGGACAGGGTCGTGCCGGATCGTACGAGCAGTACTTC.

The J gene is TRBJ2-7, the V gene TRBV5-1, with TRBD1 matching over 8 bases. Germline lookup yields CDR1 SGHRS and CDR2 YFSETQ. This CDR3 contains 15 residues. The V segment lost 5 bases and the J segment 3 bases; nucleotides outside the gene matches: 10. The CDR3 loop is CASRVTGTGNYEQYF. CDR3 nucleotides: TGCGCCAGCAGGGTAACCGGGACAGGCAACTACGAGCAGTACTTC.

This clone was picked up one time. The chain employs TRBV7-2 and TRBJ2-2; 12 bases fit TRBD1. The V gene end was trimmed by 1 base and the J gene end by 5 bases; junction bases not matched to a gene: 11. The germline gives CDR1 SGHTA, CDR2 FQGNSA. CDR3 length: 19 residues. The CDR3 bases are TGTGCCAGCAGCTTAGGGCCTTCCGGGACAGGGGGCGGAACCGGGGAGCTGTTTTTT. Amino acids: CASSLGPSGTGGGTGELFF.

This chain connects TRBV12-3 or TRBV12-4 to TRBJ1-5; no clear D gene. Trimming shortened V by 3 bases and J by 7 bases, and 7 bases separated the two germline ends. The CDR3 extends over 12 amino acids. The CDR3 DNA sequence: TGTGCCAGCAGTTTTGGGGAGCAGCCCCAGCATTTT. Protein product: CASSFGEQPQHF.

The V gene is TRBV5-4, the J gene TRBJ2-1, with D possibly matching TRBD1 (5 bases). CDR3 size: 12 residues. The V and J ends lost 2 bases and 7 bases respectively, with 7 bases between them. Germline-derived CDR1 and CDR2 are SGHNT and YYREEE (reference sequence). For the CDR3, the DNA is TGTGCCAGCAGCTTACAGGTTAATGAGCAGTTCTTC. It codes for CASSLQVNEQFF.

This rearrangement joins TRBV3-1 (or the pseudogene TRBV3-2) to TRBJ1-1; no firm D call. Per germline, CDR1 LGHDT and CDR2 YNNKEL (reference sequence). The V and J ends lost 0 bases and 1 base respectively, with 9 bases between them. This CDR3 has 15 residues. The CDR3 DNA is TGTGCCAGCAGCCAAGAGCAGGTCCCGAACACTGAAGCTTTCTTT. Amino acid sequence: CASSQEQVPNTEAFF.

The V gene is TRBV5-4, the J gene TRBJ1-2, with TRBD1 matching 9 bases. Trimming cost V 3 bases and J 3 bases; bases outside gene matches: 3. Per the germline V gene, CDR1 is SGHNT and CDR2 is YYREEE (reference sequence). The CDR3 contains 14 residues. CDR3 sequence: CASSSRDRDYGYTF. For the CDR3, the DNA is TGTGCCAGCAGCTCCCGGGACAGGGACTATGGCTACACCTTC.

The chain recombines TRBV2 with TRBJ2-1, with 8 positions matching TRBD2. The trim removed 2 bases at V and 4 bases at J, leaving 4 bases unmatched. This CDR3 has 15 residues. The germline CDR1 and CDR2 sequences are SNHLY and FYNNEI. The CDR3 loop reads CASSESTSGYNEQFF. In nucleotides, the CDR3 is TGTGCCAGCAGTGAAAGTACTAGCGGATACAATGAGCAGTTCTTC. Combining the CDR3 with reference TRBV2 and TRBJ2-1 gives the whole variable domain EPEVTQTPSHQVTQMGQEVILRCVPISNHLYFYWYRQILGQKVEFLVSFYNNEISEKSEIFDDQFSVERPDGSNFTLKIRSTKLEDSAMYFCASSESTSGYNEQFFGPGTRLTVL.